The 26 T cell receptor beta chains below were found in one sample sequenced in a study of response to subunit inactivated influenza vaccine. MiXCR, applied by TCRdb to the RT-PCR reads, yields one record per CDR3 protein. Of approximately 570,000 distinct CDR3 sequences detected, about 8% appear once; the ten largest clones hold about an eighth. Sequencing used PBMCs from blood, obtained less than 30 months after vaccination. The receptors come from a man aged 50-75 years who received an inactivated influenza vaccine.

This clonotype has ten or more counts. This chain connects TRBV27 to TRBJ2-7; D is unresolved. The V gene lost 3 bases and the J gene lost 0 bases, with 12 bases spanning the gap. The CDR3 spans 15 residues. Per germline, CDR1 MNHEY and CDR2 SMNVEV (reference sequence). CDR3 protein: CASSFGVRSSYEQYF. Here the CDR3 DNA reads TGTGCCAGCAGTTTTGGGGTGAGGAGCTCCTACGAGCAGTACTTC.

This clonotype was seen only a few times. CDR3 residues: CASSPRPRDSQYF. The CDR3, as DNA: TGTGCCAGCAGCCCACGACCCCGGGACAGCCAGTATTTT. This chain uses TRBV7-2 with TRBJ2-3, with 7 bases aligning to TRBD1. The germline CDR1 and CDR2 sequences are SGHTA and FQGNSA. There are 13 residues in the CDR3. V was clipped by 5 bases and J by 12 bases; unmatched bases: 11.

J is TRBJ1-5 and V is TRBV20-1, with D perhaps matching TRBD1 (5 bases). Germline CDR1 DFQATT, CDR2 SNEGSKA (reference sequence). The germline V and J ends were trimmed by 5 bases and 2 bases, with 13 bases remaining between them. The CDR3 runs to 14 residues. In DNA, the CDR3 is TGCAGTGCTGGGGCTATGAATGGCAATCAGCCCCAGCATTTT. Its translation: CSAGAMNGNQPQHF.

A few counts support this clonotype. The V and J genes are TRBV20-1 and TRBJ1-5, with 12 bases fitting TRBD1. The ends lost 3 bases at V and 1 base at J; junction bases unmatched: 1. The V gene's germline CDR1 is DFQATT and CDR2 SNEGSKA (reference sequence). This CDR3 is built from 15 residues. The CDR3 is CSARGQGASNQPQHF. The CDR3 bases are TGCAGTGCTAGGGGACAGGGGGCCAGCAATCAGCCCCAGCATTTT.

This clonotype was seen a few times. The chain combines TRBV18 with TRBJ1-5, with a weak D call TRBD1 (5 bases). Germline CDR1 KGHSH, CDR2 LQKENI. V lost 4 bases and J 0 bases, leaving 10 bases between the germline ends. The CDR3 has 15 residues. The CDR3 protein is CASSRGQNSNQPQHF. The CDR3 nucleotides read TGTGCCAGCTCACGAGGACAAAATAGCAATCAGCCCCAGCATTTT.

This clonotype has at least ten counts. The chain carries TRBV4-3 and TRBJ1-2; D gene uncertain. V gave up 0 bases and J gave up 1 base, with 9 bases separating them. The CDR3 runs 15 residues. CDR1 and CDR2 (germline): LGHNA, YSLEER. The CDR3 sequence is CASSQDARGNYGYTF. Here the CDR3 DNA reads TGCGCCAGCAGCCAAGATGCTCGGGGTAACTATGGCTACACCTTC.

A few counts support this clonotype. The V gene is TRBV5-4, the J gene TRBJ2-3; 15 bases are a match to TRBD2. Germline V gene data show CDR1 as SGHNT and CDR2 as YYREEE (reference sequence). V shed 3 bases, J shed 0 bases, and the junction held 5 bases outside the gene matches. This CDR3 has 18 residues. Here the CDR3 reads CASSSGTSGRTSTDTQYF. The CDR3 DNA follows: TGTGCCAGCAGCTCCGGGACTAGCGGGAGGACTAGCACAGATACGCAGTATTTT.

This clonotype showed up many times. The rearrangement uses TRBV28 and TRBJ1-5, with 7 positions matching TRBD1. The CDR3 spans 13 residues. The germline V gene encodes CDR1 MDHEN and CDR2 SYDVKM. The J segment lost 5 bases and the V segment lost 5 bases, leaving 3 bases of the junction unmatched. CDR3: CASSPQGHQPQHF. In nucleotides, the CDR3 is TGTGCCAGCAGTCCACAGGGGCATCAGCCCCAGCATTTT.

This clonotype was seen a handful of times. The chain uses TRBV27 and TRBJ2-7; D ambiguous. Trimming removed 4 bases from V and 2 bases from J, with 12 bases in between. This CDR3 is 14 amino acids long. Germline assignment: CDR1 MNHEY and CDR2 SMNVEV (reference sequence). DNA for the CDR3: TGTGCCAGCAGTTCCCTCTTAGCTCCCTACGAGCAGTACTTC. This translates into CASSSLLAPYEQYF.

This clonotype occurred many times. This chain links TRBV29-1 with TRBJ1-1, with TRBD1 matching 9 bases. Germline-derived CDR1 and CDR2 are SQVTM and ANQGSEA. Germline trimming cut 6 bases from V and 5 bases from J; bases unmatched to any gene: 10. This CDR3 region has 14 residues. The CDR3 loop is CSVLLGQGGTEAFF. The DNA of the CDR3 is TGCAGCGTCCTACTGGGACAGGGAGGGACTGAAGCTTTCTTT.

This clonotype was seen a handful of times. The chain carries TRBV7-2 and TRBJ2-3; 11 bases map to TRBD2. CDR3 length: 15 residues. Germline-derived CDR1 and CDR2 are SGHTA and FQGNSA. V gave up 3 bases and J gave up 10 bases; unmatched junction bases: 9. CDR3 DNA: TGTGCCAGCAGCTTGAGACTAGCGGGACCCGATCCGCAGTATTTT. Protein product: CASSLRLAGPDPQYF.

This clonotype occurred a few times. The chain employs TRBV5-1 and TRBJ2-7; tentative D call: TRBD1 (5 bases). The germline V gene has CDR1 SGHRS and CDR2 YFSETQ. The CDR3 spans 15 residues. Trimming shortened V by 1 base and J by 3 bases, and 14 bases separated the two germline ends. CDR3 nucleotides: TGCGCCAGCAGCTTGCAACTTCAGGGATACTACGAGCAGTACTTC. It is translated as CASSLQLQGYYEQYF.

This clonotype appeared many times. This chain connects TRBV16 to TRBJ1-1; tentative D call: TRBD1 (5 bases). The CDR3 contains 16 residues. CDR1 and CDR2 from the germline V gene are KGHSY and FQNENV. The V gene lost 2 bases and the J gene lost 3 bases, with 16 bases spanning the gap. The CDR3 protein is CASSQAEGRRDTEAFF. CDR3 nucleotides: TGTGCCAGCAGCCAAGCGGAGGGGCGGCGTGACACTGAAGCTTTCTTT.

There are a few counts of this clonotype. The chain employs TRBV12-3 or TRBV12-4 and TRBJ1-5, with TRBD1 matching over 11 bases. The CDR3 loop spans 17 amino acids. V lost 3 bases and J lost 0; bases outside the gene matches: 4. This chain's CDR3 is CASSFRTGGISNQPQHF. CDR3 DNA sequence: TGTGCCAGCAGTTTCCGGACAGGGGGCATTAGCAATCAGCCCCAGCATTTT.

The chain is built from TRBV5-1 and TRBJ2-7; the match to TRBD2 covers 7 bases. Germline V gene sequence: CDR1 SGHRS, CDR2 YFSETQ. V was pared by 1 base and J by 0 bases, with 10 bases of the junction left unmatched. The length of the CDR3 is 17 residues. The CDR3 coding sequence is TGCGCCAGCAGCTTGACTACTAGCGACCAGAGCTCCTACGAGCAGTACTTC. Translation: CASSLTTSDQSSYEQYF.

The V call is TRBV7-6, the J call TRBJ2-5, with TRBD2 matching 8 bases. This CDR3 comprises 14 residues. The germline CDR1 and CDR2 sequences are SGHVS and FNYEAQ. V was pared by 4 bases and J by 4 bases, with 5 bases of the junction left unmatched. CDR3 nucleotide sequence: TGTGCCAGCAGCTCAAGCGGGGGTTCAGAGACCCAGTACTTC. Amino acid sequence: CASSSSGGSETQYF. The complete variable domain, with remaining parts taken from reference TRBV7-6 and TRBJ2-5, reads GAGVSQSPRYKVTKRGQDVALRCDPISGHVSLYWYRQALGQGPEFLTYFNYEAQQDKSGLPNDRFSAERPEGSISTLTIQRTEQRDSAMYRCASSSSGGSETQYFGPGTRLLVL.

This clonotype occurred a few times. This chain links TRBV7-2 with TRBJ1-5; D unresolved. The CDR3 is 13 residues long. Germline values: CDR1 SGHTA, CDR2 FQGNSA. V dropped 1 base and J dropped 7 bases, with 8 bases sitting between them. CDR3 sequence (DNA): TGTGCCAGCAGCTTAGAACGGGAACAGCCCCAGCATTTT. It specifies CASSLEREQPQHF. Full variable domain (rest looked up from reference TRBV7-2 and TRBJ1-5): GAGVSQSPSNKVTEKGKDVELRCDPISGHTALYWYRQSLGQGLEFLIYFQGNSAPDKSGLPSDRFSAERTGGSVSTLTIQRTQQEDSAVYLCASSLEREQPQHFGDGTRLSIL.

This clonotype was seen a few times. The rearrangement joins TRBV5-1 to TRBJ2-5; 9 bases line up with TRBD2. The trim removed 0 bases at V and 10 bases at J, leaving 16 bases unmatched. CDR1 is SGHRS and CDR2 is YFSETQ in the germline V gene. The length of the CDR3 is 17 residues. The CDR3 sequence: CASSLGATSGPNLIQYF. The CDR3 DNA reads TGCGCCAGCAGCTTGGGAGCGACTAGCGGCCCTAATTTGATCCAGTACTTC.

V usage is TRBV5-1 and J usage is TRBJ2-7, with 8 bases that match TRBD1. Losses at the gene ends were 4 bases for V and 7 bases for J; bases not matched to a gene: 13. This CDR3 comprises 15 residues. CDR1 and CDR2 from the germline V gene are SGHRS and YFSETQ. The DNA for the CDR3 is TGCGCCAGCAGCCTTCCCGGACAGGGTGCGAGTGAGCAGTACTTC. Residues: CASSLPGQGASEQYF.

This clonotype was detected many times. The chain has TRBV9 and TRBJ2-7, with TRBD2 matching over 9 bases. V lost 0 bases, J lost 4 bases, and 5 bases stayed unmatched. This CDR3 is 15 amino acids long. Germline-derived CDR1 and CDR2 are SGDLS and YYNGEE. The CDR3: CASSVDPSGTYEQYF. DNA of the CDR3: TGTGCCAGCAGCGTAGATCCTAGCGGGACTTACGAGCAGTACTTC.

This sequence joins TRBV7-2 and TRBJ1-5; the D gene is possibly TRBD1 (5 bases). V lost 5 bases, J lost 11 bases, and 16 bases lay in between. CDR1 and CDR2 (germline): SGHTA, FQGNSA. The CDR3 length is 13 residues. CDR3 sequence reads: CASSTMQGAAQHF. CDR3 in DNA: TGTGCCAGCAGCACCATGCAGGGAGCAGCCCAGCATTTT.

This clonotype was observed a few times. The V gene is TRBV11-2, the J gene TRBJ1-2; TRBD1 agrees at 7 bases. V lost 5 bases, J lost 5 bases, and 20 bases stayed unmatched. This CDR3 has 18 residues. Germline V lookup: CDR1 SGHAT, CDR2 FQNNGV. CDR3 nucleotide sequence: TGTGCCAGCAGCCTCCCCTTTCCCCGACAGGGAAGTTGGTATGGCTACACCTTC. This translates into CASSLPFPRQGSWYGYTF.

This clonotype was counted only a few times. The J gene is TRBJ2-1, the V gene TRBV12-5; tentatively, D is TRBD1 (6 bases). The CDR3 has 13 residues. Looked up from germline, CDR1 is LGHNT and CDR2 is FRNRAP. The germline V and J ends were trimmed by 3 bases and 3 bases, with 6 bases remaining between them. CDR3: CASGLGGYNEQFF. In DNA form, the CDR3 reads TGTGCTAGTGGTTTAGGGGGCTACAATGAGCAGTTCTTC.

A note on this clonotype: This clone may be a read error of a much larger clone one base away. The chain is built from TRBV5-1 and TRBJ2-7; no clear D. The CDR3 contains 15 residues. V dropped 0 bases and J dropped 5 bases, with 15 bases sitting between them. Looked up from germline, CDR1 is SGHRS and CDR2 is YFSETQ. The chain's CDR3 is CASSLDQGRAHEQYF. DNA of the CDR3: TGCGCCAGCAGCTTGGATCAAGGCCGCGCCCACGAGCAGTACTTC.

This clonotype was picked up many times. This chain connects TRBV7-8 to TRBJ2-3, with a possible D match to TRBD1 (6 bases). The V gene lost 3 bases and the J gene lost 0 bases, with 13 bases spanning the gap. The CDR3 contains 16 residues. Germline CDR1 SGHVS, CDR2 FQNEAQ. For the CDR3, the DNA is TGTGCCAGCAGCTTCGCAGGGGCAACTAGCACAGATACGCAGTATTTT. Protein sequence: CASSFAGATSTDTQYF.

This clonotype was counted only a few times. V is TRBV2 and J is TRBJ2-4; possibly TRBD2 for D (6 bases). Germline CDR1 and CDR2: SNHLY and FYNNEI. The CDR3 consists of 16 residues. Trimming took 2 bases from V and 2 from J, leaving 13 bases between them. CDR3 residues: CASSERRRDSKNIQYF. The CDR3 DNA is TGTGCCAGCAGTGAAAGGCGGAGGGATTCCAAAAACATTCAGTACTTC.